This passage covers 21 T cell receptor beta chains from one sample sequenced in a study of CD8 T cells in Susac syndrome. With random hexamers, 0.5 to 1 ug RNA was reverse transcribed. Using its own MiXCR run on the immunoSEQ multiplex PCR reads, TCRdb lists one record per CDR3 protein. Found here are some 200,000 distinct CDR3 sequences, roughly 95% of them singletons; the top ten hold approximately 0.1%. Sequencing used CD4+ T cells from PBMCs. The source is a human donor with Susac syndrome.

The chain links TRBV3-1 to TRBJ1-4, with TRBD1 matching 7 bases. Germline lookup yields CDR1 LGHDT and CDR2 YNNKEL (reference sequence). This CDR3 is 18 amino acids long. Trimming took 0 bases from V and 2 from J; bases not matched to a gene: 9. The CDR3 protein is CASSQDQAGGRTNEKLFF. The CDR3 DNA sequence: TGTGCCAGCAGCCAAGATCAGGCAGGGGGAAGGACTAATGAAAAACTGTTTTTT. The complete variable domain, with remaining parts taken from reference TRBV3-1 and TRBJ1-4, reads DTAVSQTPKYLVTQMGNDKSIKCEQNLGHDTMYWYKQDSKKFLKIMFSYNNKELIINETVPNRFSPKSPDKAHLNLHINSLELGDSAVYFCASSQDQAGGRTNEKLFFGSGTQLSVL.

Only one count was recorded for this clonotype. This chain uses TRBV12-3 or TRBV12-4 with TRBJ2-3; no clear D gene. Trimming pared 3 bases from V and 2 bases from J, leaving 6 bases between. The CDR3 has 13 amino acids. CDR3 DNA sequence: TGTGCCAGCAGTTTCCCCATCACAGATACGCAGTATTTT. Protein product: CASSFPITDTQYF.

The rearrangement links TRBV20-1 to TRBJ1-2; TRBD1 is a possible D gene (6 bases). The CDR3 totals 14 residues. The V end was cut by 4 bases, the J end by 2 bases, with 14 bases between. Germline V gives CDR1 DFQATT, CDR2 SNEGSKA (reference sequence). As DNA, the CDR3 is TGCAGTGCTACCACAGGGAGGTTAAACTATGGCTACACCTTC. Amino acids: CSATTGRLNYGYTF.

The chain carries TRBV24-1 and TRBJ2-1; D not resolved. The CDR3 is 13 amino acids. Germline CDR1 KGHDR, CDR2 SFDVKD. With 3 bases removed from V and 9 bases from J, the gap between germline ends came to 11 bases. This CDR3 is CATSDTPVGEQFF. The CDR3 DNA is TGTGCCACCAGTGATACCCCAGTAGGTGAGCAGTTCTTC.

This chain joins TRBV11-2 and TRBJ2-3; D is tentatively TRBD1 or TRBD2 (6 bases each). This CDR3 has 11 amino acids. Germline V CDR1 and CDR2: SGHAT, FQNNGV. Trimming took 9 bases from V and 8 from J, leaving 12 bases between them. Here the CDR3 reads CASRGAGTQYF. Written as DNA, the CDR3 is TGTGCCAGTAGGGGGGCTGGTACGCAGTATTTT.

The rearrangement uses TRBV5-5 and TRBJ2-3, with 15 positions matching TRBD2. The trim removed 4 bases at V and 9 bases at J, leaving 9 bases unmatched. Germline CDR1 and CDR2: SGHKS and YYEKEE (reference sequence). There are 16 residues in the CDR3. This CDR3 is CASSPRTSGGAGTQYF. The DNA for the CDR3 is TGTGCCAGCAGCCCGAGGACTAGCGGGGGGGCAGGGACGCAGTATTTT.

The CDR3 spells CASSFQGNEQYF. CDR3 nucleotides: TGCGCCAGCAGCTTCCAAGGTAACGAGCAGTACTTC. The V and J genes are TRBV5-1 and TRBJ2-7; D uncertain. The CDR3 contains 12 residues. Germline loops: CDR1 SGHRS, CDR2 YFSETQ. The V end was cut by 2 bases, the J end by 5 bases, with 8 bases between.

The chain links TRBV3-1 to TRBJ2-2, with D unclear. V lost 4 bases and J 1 base, leaving 10 bases between the germline ends. The V gene's germline CDR1 is LGHDT and CDR2 YNNKEL (reference sequence). The CDR3 runs 15 residues. The CDR3 loop is CASSRTSLNTGELFF. In DNA, the CDR3 is TGTGCCAGCAGCCGAACATCCTTGAACACCGGGGAGCTGTTTTTT.

This chain links TRBV30 with TRBJ2-7; D is unresolved. V gave up 2 bases and J gave up 3 bases, with 11 bases separating them. There are 13 residues in the CDR3. From germline, CDR1 is GTSNPN and CDR2 SVGIG (reference sequence). The chain's CDR3 is CAWSQGTLYEQYF. The CDR3, as DNA: TGTGCCTGGAGTCAAGGAACCCTCTACGAGCAGTACTTC.

This clonotype came up once. This chain links TRBV6-5 with TRBJ2-3; D uncertain. Germline CDR1 MNHEY, CDR2 SVGAGI. This CDR3 contains 15 residues. V lost 2 bases and J lost 2, with 11 bases in between. CDR3 DNA sequence: TGTGCCAGCAGTTACATGATTACAGACACAGATACGCAGTATTTT. Amino acids: CASSYMITDTDTQYF.

This chain uses TRBV28 with TRBJ2-1, with TRBD2 matching over 8 bases. Germline V gene data show CDR1 as MDHEN and CDR2 as SYDVKM. This CDR3 region has 16 residues. J was trimmed by 6 bases and V by 7 bases; bases with no gene match: 14. CDR3 sequence (DNA): TGTGCCAGCACCTCCCGGTCGGGGGGGGCATTCAATGAGCAGTTCTTC. Translated: CASTSRSGGAFNEQFF.

V usage is TRBV27 and J usage is TRBJ1-1; D unclear. The CDR3 loop spans 15 amino acids. Trimming took 5 bases from V and 0 from J, leaving 13 bases between them. Germline loops: CDR1 MNHEY, CDR2 SMNVEV (reference sequence). The CDR3 DNA reads TGTGCCAGCAGTCTCGCGAGCAGCCTGAACACTGAAGCTTTCTTT. Protein product: CASSLASSLNTEAFF.

The chain couples TRBV12-3 or TRBV12-4 to TRBJ1-5; 7 bases agree with TRBD1. Trimming took 6 bases from V and 4 from J; bases not matched to a gene: 12. The CDR3 covers 16 residues. CDR3 protein: CASSSDRLVGNQPQHF. DNA of the CDR3: TGTGCCAGCAGCTCGGACAGGCTGGTCGGGAATCAGCCCCAGCATTTT.

The V gene is TRBV4-3, the J gene TRBJ2-3; the D gene is possibly TRBD2 (6 bases). V lost 1 base, J lost 7 bases, and 15 bases lay in between. The CDR3 runs 15 residues. Germline values: CDR1 LGHNA, CDR2 YSLEER. The CDR3 DNA is TGCGCCAGCAGCCAAGGTGGAGGGAACGCCCATACGCAGTATTTT. Its protein is CASSQGGGNAHTQYF.

This clonotype was seen a single time. The chain carries TRBV6-6 and TRBJ1-1, with TRBD1 matching over 9 bases. Germline values: CDR1 MNHNY, CDR2 SVGAGI (reference sequence). The CDR3 sequence is 15 residues long. Trimming took 7 bases from V and 1 from J; bases not matched to a gene: 7. The CDR3 DNA is TGTGCCAGCAAACGACCGGGACAGGGGAACACTGAAGCTTTCTTT. Its translation: CASKRPGQGNTEAFF.

This clonotype appeared a few times. The J gene is TRBJ2-7, the V gene TRBV6-1; the D is unclear. Trimming removed 6 bases from V and 8 bases from J, with 14 bases in between. The CDR3 totals 12 residues. Germline V CDR1 and CDR2: MNHNS, SASEGT. The CDR3 coding sequence is TGTGCCAGCAGCCTTGACAACCTACAGCAGTACTTC. This sequence encodes CASSLDNLQQYF.

The chain joins TRBV20-1 to TRBJ1-3; no clear D. The CDR3 consists of 11 residues. Trimming shortened V by 3 bases and J by 6 bases, and 6 bases separated the two germline ends. Germline V CDR1 and CDR2: DFQATT, SNEGSKA (reference sequence). Here the CDR3 reads CSASRENTIYF. The CDR3, as DNA: TGCAGTGCTAGTAGGGAAAACACCATATATTTT.

This chain links TRBV20-1 with TRBJ2-7, with D possibly being TRBD1 (6 bases). This CDR3 has 13 residues. Per germline, CDR1 DFQATT and CDR2 SNEGSKA (reference sequence). V was pared by 2 bases and J by 3 bases, with 11 bases between. The CDR3 spells CSARFSGVYEQYF. CDR3 sequence (DNA): TGCAGTGCTAGATTCTCAGGGGTCTACGAGCAGTACTTC.

The V call is TRBV12-3 or TRBV12-4, the J call TRBJ1-2, with D maybe TRBD1 (5 bases). CDR3 size: 15 residues. V lost 1 base to trimming and J lost 4 bases, with 13 bases between them. The CDR3 reads CASSLEGEGLYGYTF. The CDR3 nucleotides are TGTGCCAGCAGTTTAGAAGGGGAGGGGCTCTATGGCTACACCTTC.

V and J are TRBV28 and TRBJ2-1; D is undetermined. The germline V gene has CDR1 MDHEN and CDR2 SYDVKM. This CDR3 region has 11 residues. V dropped 5 bases and J dropped 6 bases, with 5 bases sitting between them. The CDR3 protein is CASSQVNEQFF. The CDR3 bases are TGTGCCAGCAGTCAGGTCAATGAGCAGTTCTTC.

V usage is TRBV11-2 and J usage is TRBJ2-3; tentative D call: TRBD2 (6 bases). V was pared by 2 bases and J by 0 bases, with 9 bases between. Germline assignment: CDR1 SGHAT and CDR2 FQNNGV. The CDR3 runs 15 residues. The CDR3 loop reads CASSLIGTSTDTQYF. CDR3 in DNA: TGTGCCAGCAGCTTAATAGGGACTAGCACAGATACGCAGTATTTT.